These T cell receptor beta chains were read from a single sample in a study of shared clonotypes between healthy human individuals. Profiled with immunoSEQ multiplex PCR; TCRdb holds only in-frame clones, not every one. The table shows under 600,000 clones, with 97% occurring only once. The source material was naive CD4+ T cells sorted from blood. These receptors were collected from a woman aged 25 to 45 in good health. Both conserved end residues are part of each CDR3. D genes are given only for firm matches. Expanded clones are given a class, and other clones once, few, many or no size at all.

j_call: TRBJ2-1; clone_size: -; v_call: TRBV10-2; d_call: TRBD1; cdr3_nt: TGCGCCAGCAGCGGGATCCCGGGACAGGGGGCTTATGAGCAGTTCTTC; cdr3_aa: CASSGIPGQGAYEQFF
j_call: TRBJ2-2; clone_size: once; v_call: TRBV6-6; d_call: -; cdr3_nt: TGTGCCAGCAGCTCCCCCGCGACAGAGAACACCGGGGAGCTGTTTTTT; cdr3_aa: CASSSPATENTGELFF
j_call: TRBJ1-6; clone_size: -; v_call: TRBV6-5; d_call: -; cdr3_nt: TGTGCCAGCAGTTACGAGGATTCGGGTCATTCACCCCTCCACTTT; cdr3_aa: CASSYEDSGHSPLHF
j_call: TRBJ2-7; clone_size: -; v_call: TRBV28; d_call: -; cdr3_nt: TGTGCCAGTAAGGGACCGATCCCCTACGAGCAGTACTTC; cdr3_aa: CASKGPIPYEQYF
j_call: TRBJ1-1; clone_size: -; v_call: TRBV6-5; d_call: -; cdr3_nt: TGTGCCAGCAGTTACTCGATGTTCGACAGAGAAGCTTTCTTT; cdr3_aa: CASSYSMFDREAFF
j_call: TRBJ1-5; clone_size: -; v_call: TRBV19; d_call: TRBD1; cdr3_nt: TGTGCCAGTAGTGGAGAGGCAGGGGGTGGGCCCCAGCATTTT; cdr3_aa: CASSGEAGGGPQHF
j_call: TRBJ2-5; clone_size: -; v_call: TRBV5-1; d_call: -; cdr3_nt: TGCGCCAGCAGCTTGGAGACCTACGTAATAGAGACCCAGTACTTC; cdr3_aa: CASSLETYVIETQYF
j_call: TRBJ1-3; clone_size: -; v_call: TRBV9; d_call: -; cdr3_nt: TGTGCCAGCAGCGAAGGAACGGGAAACACCATATATTTT; cdr3_aa: CASSEGTGNTIYF
j_call: TRBJ2-3; clone_size: once; v_call: TRBV15; d_call: -; cdr3_nt: TGTGCCACCAGCAGAGTCGACTCGCACACAGATACGCAGTATTTT; cdr3_aa: CATSRVDSHTDTQYF
j_call: TRBJ2-1; clone_size: -; v_call: TRBV28; d_call: TRBD2; cdr3_nt: TGTGCCAGCAGCCCAGCGGGAGGGGGTTACAATGAGCAGTTCTTC; cdr3_aa: CASSPAGGGYNEQFF
j_call: TRBJ2-2; clone_size: -; v_call: TRBV7-2; d_call: TRBD2; cdr3_nt: TGTGCCAGCAGCTCGACTAGCGGGGGACGCCAAGAGCTGTTTTTT; cdr3_aa: CASSSTSGGRQELFF
j_call: TRBJ2-5; clone_size: -; v_call: TRBV2; d_call: TRBD2; cdr3_nt: TGTGCCAGCTGGGCCGGTAGCGGGAGGGCCAAAGAGACCCAGTACTTC; cdr3_aa: CASWAGSGRAKETQYF
j_call: TRBJ1-5; clone_size: -; v_call: TRBV19; d_call: TRBD1; cdr3_nt: TGTGCCAGTAGTTCCAGGGGACAGGGAAGCAATCAGCCCCAGCATTTT; cdr3_aa: CASSSRGQGSNQPQHF
j_call: TRBJ1-1; clone_size: once; v_call: TRBV5-4; d_call: -; cdr3_nt: TGTGCCAGCAGCGCAAAAACAGGGTACACTGAAGCTTTCTTT; cdr3_aa: CASSAKTGYTEAFF
j_call: TRBJ2-1; clone_size: -; v_call: TRBV7-2; d_call: -; cdr3_nt: TGTGCCAGCAGCTCCGCGGCTAGCGCCTACAATGAGCAGTTCTTC; cdr3_aa: CASSSAASAYNEQFF
j_call: TRBJ2-7; clone_size: -; v_call: TRBV29-1; d_call: TRBD2; cdr3_nt: TGCAGCGTGGTATGGGGACTAGCGGGCGCCTACGAGCAGTACTTC; cdr3_aa: CSVVWGLAGAYEQYF
j_call: TRBJ1-5; clone_size: few; v_call: TRBV28; d_call: -; cdr3_nt: TGTGCCAGCAGTGGGGGTGGCAATCAGCCCCAGCATTTT; cdr3_aa: CASSGGGNQPQHF
j_call: TRBJ1-5; clone_size: -; v_call: TRBV7-9; d_call: TRBD1; cdr3_nt: TGTGCCAGCAGCCAGACAGGGGAACAGCCCCAGCATTTT; cdr3_aa: CASSQTGEQPQHF
j_call: TRBJ1-5; clone_size: -; v_call: TRBV6-1; d_call: -; cdr3_nt: TGTGCCAGCAGTGAAGGTATCCCGAGTCAGCCCCAGCATTTT; cdr3_aa: CASSEGIPSQPQHF
j_call: TRBJ1-3; clone_size: -; v_call: TRBV6-1; d_call: -; cdr3_nt: TGTGCCAGCAGTTCACTCTCTGGAAACACCATATATTTT; cdr3_aa: CASSSLSGNTIYF
j_call: TRBJ2-3; clone_size: -; v_call: TRBV11-3; d_call: TRBD2; cdr3_nt: TGTGCCAGCAGCCTGGGACTAGCGGGAGTAGAAGATACGCAGTATTTT; cdr3_aa: CASSLGLAGVEDTQYF
j_call: TRBJ2-7; clone_size: -; v_call: TRBV30; d_call: TRBD2; cdr3_nt: TGTGCCTGGAGCCTAGGACTAGCGGGGGACTACGAGCAGTACTTC; cdr3_aa: CAWSLGLAGDYEQYF
j_call: TRBJ2-1; clone_size: -; v_call: TRBV27; d_call: -; cdr3_nt: TGTGCCAGCAGTTTAACGGCAGGGCCCAATGAGCAGTTCTTC; cdr3_aa: CASSLTAGPNEQFF